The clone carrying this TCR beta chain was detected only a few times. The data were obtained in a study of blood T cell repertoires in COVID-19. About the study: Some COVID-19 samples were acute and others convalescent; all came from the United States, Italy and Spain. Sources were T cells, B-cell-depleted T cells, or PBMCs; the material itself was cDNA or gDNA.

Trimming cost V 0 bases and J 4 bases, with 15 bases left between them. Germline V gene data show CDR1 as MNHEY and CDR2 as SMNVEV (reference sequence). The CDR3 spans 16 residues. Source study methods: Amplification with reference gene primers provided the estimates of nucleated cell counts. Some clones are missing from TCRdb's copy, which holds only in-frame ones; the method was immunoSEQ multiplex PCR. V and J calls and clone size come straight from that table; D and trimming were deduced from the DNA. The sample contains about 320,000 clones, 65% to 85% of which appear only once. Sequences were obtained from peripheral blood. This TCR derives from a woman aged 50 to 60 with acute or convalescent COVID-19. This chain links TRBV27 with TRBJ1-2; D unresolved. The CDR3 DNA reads TGTGCCAGCAGTTTATCGTTGGCCTCCTGGAGCTATGGCTACACCTTC. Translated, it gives CASSLSLASWSYGYTF.